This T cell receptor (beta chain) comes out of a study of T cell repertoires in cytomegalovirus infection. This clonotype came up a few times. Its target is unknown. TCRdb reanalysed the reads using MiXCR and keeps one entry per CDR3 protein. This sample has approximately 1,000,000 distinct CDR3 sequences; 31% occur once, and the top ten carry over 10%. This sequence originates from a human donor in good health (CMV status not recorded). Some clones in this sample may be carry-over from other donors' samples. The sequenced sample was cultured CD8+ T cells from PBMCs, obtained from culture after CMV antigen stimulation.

The CDR3 sequence: CASSQDITGWHSPLHF. DNA for the CDR3: TGTGCCAGCAGCCAAGATATAACAGGGTGGCATTCACCCCTCCACTTT. The chain links TRBV3-1 to TRBJ1-6; a weak D match, TRBD1 (6 bases). V was trimmed by 0 bases and J by 8 bases, leaving 14 bases between them. CDR3 size: 16 residues. From germline, CDR1 is LGHDT and CDR2 YNNKEL (reference sequence). Supplemented by reference TRBV3-1 and TRBJ1-6, the full variable domain reads DTAVSQTPKYLVTQMGNDKSIKCEQNLGHDTMYWYKQDSKKFLKIMFSYNNKELIINETVPNRFSPKSPDKAHLNLHINSLELGDSAVYFCASSQDITGWHSPLHFGNGTRLTVT.